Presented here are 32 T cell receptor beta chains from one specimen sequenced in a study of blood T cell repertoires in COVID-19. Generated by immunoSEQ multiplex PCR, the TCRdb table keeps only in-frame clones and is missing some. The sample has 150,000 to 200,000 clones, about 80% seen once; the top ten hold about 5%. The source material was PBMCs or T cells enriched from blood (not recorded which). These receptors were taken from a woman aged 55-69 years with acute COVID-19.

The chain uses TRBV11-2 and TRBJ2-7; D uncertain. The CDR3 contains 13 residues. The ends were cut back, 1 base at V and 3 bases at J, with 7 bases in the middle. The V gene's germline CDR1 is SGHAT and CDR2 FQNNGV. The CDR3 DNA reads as TGTGCCAGCAGCTTAGTAGCTTACTACGAGCAGTACTTC. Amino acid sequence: CASSLVAYYEQYF. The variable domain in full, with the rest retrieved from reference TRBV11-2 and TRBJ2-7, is EAGVAQSPRYKIIEKRQSVAFWCNPISGHATLYWYQQILGQGPKLLIQFQNNGVVDDSQLPKDRFSAERLKGVDSTLKIQPAKLEDSAVYLCASSLVAYYEQYFGPGTRLTVT.

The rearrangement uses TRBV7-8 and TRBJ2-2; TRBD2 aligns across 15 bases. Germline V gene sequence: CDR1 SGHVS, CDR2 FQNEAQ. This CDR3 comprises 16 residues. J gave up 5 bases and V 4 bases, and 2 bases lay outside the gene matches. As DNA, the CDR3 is TGTGCCAGCAGCTCGGGACTAGCGGGAGGAACCGGGGAGCTGTTTTTT. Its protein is CASSSGLAGGTGELFF.

The chain's CDR3 is CASSPPGQDPFNQPQHF. The CDR3 region has the DNA TGTGCCAGCAGTCCCCCGGGACAGGACCCTTTCAATCAGCCCCAGCATTTT. This chain connects TRBV28 to TRBJ1-5, with 8 bases that match TRBD1. Looked up from germline, CDR1 is MDHEN and CDR2 is SYDVKM. The CDR3 runs 17 residues. V lost 5 bases, J lost 3 bases, and 12 bases stayed unmatched.

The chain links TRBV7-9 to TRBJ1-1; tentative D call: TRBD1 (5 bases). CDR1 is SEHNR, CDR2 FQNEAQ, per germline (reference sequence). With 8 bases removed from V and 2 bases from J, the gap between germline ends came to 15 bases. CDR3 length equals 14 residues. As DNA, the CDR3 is TGTGCCAGCCAGACAGACCTCACTAACACTGAAGCTTTCTTT. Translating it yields CASQTDLTNTEAFF.

CDR3 loop: CASKDDGGPFIHF. The CDR3 DNA follows: TGTGCCAGTAAGGATGACGGGGGTCCTTTCATCCACTTT. The chain has TRBV19 and TRBJ1-6, with D perhaps matching TRBD1 (5 bases). The germline V and J ends were trimmed by 7 bases and 17 bases, with 21 bases remaining between them. This CDR3 region has 13 residues. Germline CDR1 is LNHDA and CDR2 is SQIVND (reference sequence). The full variable domain, rest sourced from reference TRBV19 and TRBJ1-6, is DGGITQSPKYLFRKEGQNVTLSCEQNLNHDAMYWYRQDPGQGLRLIYYSQIVNDFQKGDIAEGYSVSREKKESFPLTVTSAQKNPTAFYLCASKDDGGPFIHFGNGTRLTVT.

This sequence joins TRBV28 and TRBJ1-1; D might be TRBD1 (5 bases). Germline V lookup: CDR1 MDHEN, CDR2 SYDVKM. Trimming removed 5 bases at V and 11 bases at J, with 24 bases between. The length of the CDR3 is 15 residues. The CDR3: CASSPGGALITKAFF. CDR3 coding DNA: TGTGCCAGCAGTCCGGGTGGGGCCCTCATAACCAAGGCTTTCTTT.

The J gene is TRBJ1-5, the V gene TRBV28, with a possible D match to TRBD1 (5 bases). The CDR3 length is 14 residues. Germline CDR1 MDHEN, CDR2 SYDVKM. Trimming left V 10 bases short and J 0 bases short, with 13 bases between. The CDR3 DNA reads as TGTGCCACACAACAGGCATATAGCAATCAGCCCCAGCATTTT. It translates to CATQQAYSNQPQHF.

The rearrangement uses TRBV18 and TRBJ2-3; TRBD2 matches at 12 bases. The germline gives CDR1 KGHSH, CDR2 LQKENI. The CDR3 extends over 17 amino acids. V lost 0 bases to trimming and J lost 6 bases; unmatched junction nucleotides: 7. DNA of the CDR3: TGTGCCAGCTCACCACCGAAACTAGCGGGAGGTGCCGATACGCAGTATTTT. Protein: CASSPPKLAGGADTQYF.

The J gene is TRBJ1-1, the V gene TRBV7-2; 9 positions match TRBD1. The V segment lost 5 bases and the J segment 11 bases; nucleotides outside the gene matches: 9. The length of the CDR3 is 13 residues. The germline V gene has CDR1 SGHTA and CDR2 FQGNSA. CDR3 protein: CASSLGTGFDAFF. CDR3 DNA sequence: TGTGCCAGCAGCCTCGGGACAGGGTTTGATGCTTTCTTT.

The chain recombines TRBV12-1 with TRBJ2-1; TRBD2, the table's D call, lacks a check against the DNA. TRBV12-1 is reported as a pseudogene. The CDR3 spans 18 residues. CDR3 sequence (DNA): TGTGCCAGCAGCTTTGGACCTAGCGGGAGGGCCCCCTACAATGAGCAGTTCTTC. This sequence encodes CASSFGPSGRAPYNEQFF.

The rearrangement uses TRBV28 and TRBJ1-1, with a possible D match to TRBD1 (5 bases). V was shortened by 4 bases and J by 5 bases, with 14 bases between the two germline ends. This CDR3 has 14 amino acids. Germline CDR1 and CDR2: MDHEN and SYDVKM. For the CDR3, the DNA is TGTGCCAGCAGTTACCAGGGTCTGGATACTGAAGCTTTCTTT. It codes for CASSYQGLDTEAFF.

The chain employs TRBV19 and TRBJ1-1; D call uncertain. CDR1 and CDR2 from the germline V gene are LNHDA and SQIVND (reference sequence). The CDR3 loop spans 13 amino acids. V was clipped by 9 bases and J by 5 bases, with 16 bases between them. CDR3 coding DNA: TGTGCCAGCGCGGAGGCGGGAACAACTGAAGCTTTCTTT. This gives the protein CASAEAGTTEAFF.

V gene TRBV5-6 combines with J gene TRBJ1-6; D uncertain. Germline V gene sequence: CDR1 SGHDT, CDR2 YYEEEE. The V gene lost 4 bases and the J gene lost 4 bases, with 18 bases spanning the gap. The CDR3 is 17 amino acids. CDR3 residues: CASSPTRLRGYNSPLHF. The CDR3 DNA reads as TGTGCCAGCAGCCCTACCCGTTTAAGAGGTTATAATTCACCCCTCCACTTT. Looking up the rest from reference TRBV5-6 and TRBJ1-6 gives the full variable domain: DAGVTQSPTHLIKTRGQQVTLRCSPKSGHDTVSWYQQALGQGPQFIFQYYEEEERQRGNFPDRFSGHQFPNYSSELNVNALLLGDSALYLCASSPTRLRGYNSPLHFGNGTRLTVT.

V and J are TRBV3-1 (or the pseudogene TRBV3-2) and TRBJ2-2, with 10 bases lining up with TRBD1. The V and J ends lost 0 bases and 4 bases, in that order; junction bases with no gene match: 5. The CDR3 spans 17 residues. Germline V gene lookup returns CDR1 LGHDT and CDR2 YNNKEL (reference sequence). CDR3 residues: CASSQDPRDRGTGELFF. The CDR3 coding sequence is TGTGCCAGCAGCCAAGATCCCCGGGACAGGGGCACCGGGGAGCTGTTTTTT.

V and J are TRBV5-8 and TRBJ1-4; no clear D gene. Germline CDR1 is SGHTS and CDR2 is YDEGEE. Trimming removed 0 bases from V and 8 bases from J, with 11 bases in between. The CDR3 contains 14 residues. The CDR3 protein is CASSLEVAVEKLFF. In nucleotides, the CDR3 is TGTGCCAGCAGCTTGGAGGTAGCAGTAGAAAAACTGTTTTTT.

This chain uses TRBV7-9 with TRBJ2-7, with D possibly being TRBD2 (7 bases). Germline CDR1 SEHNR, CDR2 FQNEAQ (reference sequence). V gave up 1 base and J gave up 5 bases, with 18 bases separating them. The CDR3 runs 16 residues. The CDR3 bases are TGTGCCAGCAGCTTAGACTCTAGCGGACAGCCACACGAGCAGTACGTC. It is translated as CASSLDSSGQPHEQYV.

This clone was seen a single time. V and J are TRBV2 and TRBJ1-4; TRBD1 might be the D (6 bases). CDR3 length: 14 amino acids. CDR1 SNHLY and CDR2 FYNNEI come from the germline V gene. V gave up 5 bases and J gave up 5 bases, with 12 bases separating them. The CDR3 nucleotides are TGTGCCAGCAGTTCCGGGACATTGAATGAAAAACTGTTTTTT. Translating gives CASSSGTLNEKLFF.

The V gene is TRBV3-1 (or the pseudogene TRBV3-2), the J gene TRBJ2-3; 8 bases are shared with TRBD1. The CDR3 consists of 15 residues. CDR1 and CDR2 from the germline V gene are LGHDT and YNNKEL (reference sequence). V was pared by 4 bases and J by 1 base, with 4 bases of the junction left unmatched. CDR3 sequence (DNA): TGTGCCAGCAGCCCCACGACAGGGGGCACAGATACGCAGTATTTT. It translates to CASSPTTGGTDTQYF.

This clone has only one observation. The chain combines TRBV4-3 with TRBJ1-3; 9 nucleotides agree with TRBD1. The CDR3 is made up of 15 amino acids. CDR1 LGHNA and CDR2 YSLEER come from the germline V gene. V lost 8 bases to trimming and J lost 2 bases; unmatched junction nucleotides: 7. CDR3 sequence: CASSGDRAAGNTIYF. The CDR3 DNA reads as TGCGCCAGCTCGGGGGACAGGGCGGCTGGAAACACCATATATTTT.

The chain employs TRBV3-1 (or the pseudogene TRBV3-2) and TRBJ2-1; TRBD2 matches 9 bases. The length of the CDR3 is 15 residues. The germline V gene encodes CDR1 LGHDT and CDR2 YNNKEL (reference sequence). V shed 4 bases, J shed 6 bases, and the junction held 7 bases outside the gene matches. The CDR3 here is CASSPSLAGSNEQFF. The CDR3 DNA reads TGTGCCAGCAGCCCCTCCCTAGCGGGGTCCAATGAGCAGTTCTTC.

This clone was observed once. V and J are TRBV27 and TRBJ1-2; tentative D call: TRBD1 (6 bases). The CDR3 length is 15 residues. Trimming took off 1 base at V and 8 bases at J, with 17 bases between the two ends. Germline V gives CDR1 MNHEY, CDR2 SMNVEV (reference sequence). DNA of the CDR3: TGTGCCAGCAGTTTATACCCTCAGGGGAGAGGCGGCTACACCTTC. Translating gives CASSLYPQGRGGYTF.

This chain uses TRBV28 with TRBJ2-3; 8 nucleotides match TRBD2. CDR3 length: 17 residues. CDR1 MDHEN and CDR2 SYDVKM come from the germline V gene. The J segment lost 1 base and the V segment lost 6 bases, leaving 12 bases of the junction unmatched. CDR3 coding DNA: TGTGCCAGCAGCCATTATGTCGGGGGGGCTCGCACAGATACGCAGTATTTT. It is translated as CASSHYVGGARTDTQYF.

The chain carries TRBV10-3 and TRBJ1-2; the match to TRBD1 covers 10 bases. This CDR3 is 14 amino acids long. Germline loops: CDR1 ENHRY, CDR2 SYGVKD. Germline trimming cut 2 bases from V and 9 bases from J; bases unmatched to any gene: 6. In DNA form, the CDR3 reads TGTGCCATCAGTGAGCCGGGACAGGGGAAGCGCTACACCTTC. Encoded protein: CAISEPGQGKRYTF.

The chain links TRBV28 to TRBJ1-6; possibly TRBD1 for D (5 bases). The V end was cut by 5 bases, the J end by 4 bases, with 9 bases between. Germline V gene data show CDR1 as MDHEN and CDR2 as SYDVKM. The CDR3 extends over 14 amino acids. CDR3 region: CASSIRQYNSPLHF. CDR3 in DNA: TGTGCCAGCAGTATCCGACAGTATAATTCACCCCTCCACTTT.

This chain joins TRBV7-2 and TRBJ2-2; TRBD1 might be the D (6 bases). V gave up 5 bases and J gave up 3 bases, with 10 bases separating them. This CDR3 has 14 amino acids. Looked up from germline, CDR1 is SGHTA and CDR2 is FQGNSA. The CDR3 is CASSTGTYTGELFF. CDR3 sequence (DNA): TGTGCCAGCAGCACAGGGACATACACCGGGGAGCTGTTTTTT.

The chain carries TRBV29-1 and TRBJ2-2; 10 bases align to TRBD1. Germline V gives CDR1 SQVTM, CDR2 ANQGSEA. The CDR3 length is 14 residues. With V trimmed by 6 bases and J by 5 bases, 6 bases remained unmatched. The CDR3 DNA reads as TGCAGCGTGGGACAGGGGATCGGAACCGGGGAGCTGTTTTTT. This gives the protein CSVGQGIGTGELFF.

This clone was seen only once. The CDR3 DNA follows: TGTGCCAGCAGCGCGGGGGGGAATTCTGGAAACACCATATATTTT. Its protein is CASSAGGNSGNTIYF. The V call is TRBV5-4, the J call TRBJ1-3; a possible D gene is TRBD1 (5 bases). With 4 bases removed from V and 1 base from J, the gap between germline ends came to 12 bases. Germline V gene lookup returns CDR1 SGHNT and CDR2 YYREEE (reference sequence). CDR3 length: 15 amino acids.

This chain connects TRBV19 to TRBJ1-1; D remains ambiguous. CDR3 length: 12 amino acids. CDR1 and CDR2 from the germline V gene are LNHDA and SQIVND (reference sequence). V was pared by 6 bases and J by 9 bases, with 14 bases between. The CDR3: CASRVKQNKAFF. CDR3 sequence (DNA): TGTGCCAGTAGGGTTAAACAGAATAAAGCTTTCTTT.

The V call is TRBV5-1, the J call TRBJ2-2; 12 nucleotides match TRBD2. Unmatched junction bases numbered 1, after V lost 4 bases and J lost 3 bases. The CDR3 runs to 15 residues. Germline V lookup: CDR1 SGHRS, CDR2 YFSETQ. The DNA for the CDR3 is TGCGCCAGCAGCCCTAGCGGGGGGGACACCGGGGAGCTGTTTTTT. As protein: CASSPSGGDTGELFF.

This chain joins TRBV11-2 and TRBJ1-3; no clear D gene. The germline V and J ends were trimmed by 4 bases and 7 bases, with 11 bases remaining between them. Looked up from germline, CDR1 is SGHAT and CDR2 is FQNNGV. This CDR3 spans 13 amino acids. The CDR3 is CASSSSQANTIYF. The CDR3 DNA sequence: TGTGCCAGCAGCTCGAGTCAGGCGAACACCATATATTTT.

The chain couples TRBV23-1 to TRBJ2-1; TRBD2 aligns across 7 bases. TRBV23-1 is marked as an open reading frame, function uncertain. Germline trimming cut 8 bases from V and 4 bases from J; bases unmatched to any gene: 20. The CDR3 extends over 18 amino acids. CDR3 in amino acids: CASLKRPWREGQYNEQFF. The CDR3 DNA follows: TGCGCCAGCCTTAAACGACCTTGGAGGGAGGGCCAGTACAATGAGCAGTTCTTC.

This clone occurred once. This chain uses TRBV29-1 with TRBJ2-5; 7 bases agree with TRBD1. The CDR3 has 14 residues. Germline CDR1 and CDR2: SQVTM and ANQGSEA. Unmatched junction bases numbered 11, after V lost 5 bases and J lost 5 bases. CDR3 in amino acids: CSVRDSYKSETQYF. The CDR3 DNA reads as TGCAGCGTTAGGGACAGCTACAAGTCGGAGACCCAGTACTTC. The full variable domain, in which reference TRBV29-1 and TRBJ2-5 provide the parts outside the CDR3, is SAVISQKPSRDICQRGTSLTIQCQVDSQVTMMFWYRQQPGQSLTLIATANQGSEATYESGFVIDKFPISRPNLTFSTLTVSNMSPEDSSIYLCSVRDSYKSETQYFGPGTRLLVL.